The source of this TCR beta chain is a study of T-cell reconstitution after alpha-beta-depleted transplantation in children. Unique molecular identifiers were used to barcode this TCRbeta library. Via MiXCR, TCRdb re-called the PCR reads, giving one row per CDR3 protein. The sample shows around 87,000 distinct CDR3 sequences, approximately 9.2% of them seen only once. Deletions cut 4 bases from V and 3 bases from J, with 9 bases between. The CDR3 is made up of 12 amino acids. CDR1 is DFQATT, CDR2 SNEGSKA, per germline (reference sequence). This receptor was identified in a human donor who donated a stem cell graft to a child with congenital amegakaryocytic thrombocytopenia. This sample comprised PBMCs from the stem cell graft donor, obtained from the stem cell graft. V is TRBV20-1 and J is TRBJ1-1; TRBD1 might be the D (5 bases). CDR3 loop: CSAKPGDTEAFF. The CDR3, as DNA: TGCAGTGCTAAACCGGGGGACACTGAAGCTTTCTTT.